These 2 T cell receptor beta chains originate from one sample sequenced in a study of T cell changes during pregnancy in multiple sclerosis. Clones were sequenced by immunoSEQ multiplex PCR, and TCRdb holds only the in-frame ones, with some missing. The sample has about 64,000 clones, 96% seen once. The sample in question was CD8+ T cells from peripheral blood mononuclear cells, obtained after pregnancy. These receptors were collected from a female donor with multiple sclerosis, enrolled in a pregnancy study.

The chain carries TRBV29-1 and TRBJ2-7; D might be TRBD2 (5 bases). The CDR3 sequence is 13 residues long. Trimming took off 7 bases at V and 5 bases at J, with 18 bases between the two ends. Germline V gene sequence: CDR1 SQVTM, CDR2 ANQGSEA. CDR3 DNA sequence: TGCAGCGCCCTCGGGGTCCTGGGAAACGAGCAGTACTTC. Its protein is CSALGVLGNEQYF.

The chain carries TRBV28 and TRBJ2-7, with 7 bases that match TRBD2. V shed 5 bases, J shed 6 bases, and the junction held 4 bases outside the gene matches. The germline gives CDR1 MDHEN, CDR2 SYDVKM. The CDR3 length is 12 residues. The CDR3: CASSLGGGEQYF. The CDR3 region has the DNA TGTGCCAGCAGTCTTGGGGGGGGCGAGCAGTACTTC.